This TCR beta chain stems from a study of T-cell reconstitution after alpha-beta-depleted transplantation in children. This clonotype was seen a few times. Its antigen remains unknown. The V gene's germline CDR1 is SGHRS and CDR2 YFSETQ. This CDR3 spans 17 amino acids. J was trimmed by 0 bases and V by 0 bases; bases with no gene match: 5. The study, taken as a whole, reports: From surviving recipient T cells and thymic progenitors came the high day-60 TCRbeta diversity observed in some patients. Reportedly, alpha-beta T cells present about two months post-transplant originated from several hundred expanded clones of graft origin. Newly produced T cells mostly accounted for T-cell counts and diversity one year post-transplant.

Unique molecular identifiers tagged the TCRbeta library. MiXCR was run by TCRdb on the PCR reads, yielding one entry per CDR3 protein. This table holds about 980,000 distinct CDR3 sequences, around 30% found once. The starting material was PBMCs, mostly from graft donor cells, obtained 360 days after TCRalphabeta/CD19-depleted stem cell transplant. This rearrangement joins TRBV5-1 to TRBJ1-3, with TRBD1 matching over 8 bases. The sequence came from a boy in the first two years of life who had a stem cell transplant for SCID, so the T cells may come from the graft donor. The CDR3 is CASSLGRDRSSGNTIYF. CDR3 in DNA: TGCGCCAGCAGCTTGGGTCGGGACAGGAGCTCTGGAAACACCATATATTTT.